This entry is about one T cell receptor (beta chain). What was sequenced were expressed TCRB transcripts, since all of the isolated RNA had been reverse transcribed. Profiling relied on immunoSEQ multiplex PCR, and the TCRdb table lists in-frame clones only, not all of them. The table records just over 600,000 clones, 15% of them present only once. Naive, central memory, regulatory and stem cell-like memory cells within the CD4+ compartment were sorted using CD45RO/CCR7/CD25/CD127/CD95/CD27. The data are from a study of beta chain features in type 1 diabetes. Overall study: All samples yielded some 110 million examined sorted cells.

There are 16 residues in the CDR3. Germline V gene data show CDR1 as MDHEN and CDR2 as SYDVKM. V was clipped by 2 bases and J by 5 bases, with 18 bases between them. The chain links TRBV28 to TRBJ2-5; perhaps TRBD2 as D (6 bases). Sequences were obtained from naive CD4+ T cells from blood. This receptor was identified in a man between 18 and 29 years old in good health. The CDR3 protein is CASSLIRGSAGETQYF. DNA of the CDR3: TGTGCCAGCAGTTTAATCCGGGGGTCGGCGGGGGAGACCCAGTACTTC.